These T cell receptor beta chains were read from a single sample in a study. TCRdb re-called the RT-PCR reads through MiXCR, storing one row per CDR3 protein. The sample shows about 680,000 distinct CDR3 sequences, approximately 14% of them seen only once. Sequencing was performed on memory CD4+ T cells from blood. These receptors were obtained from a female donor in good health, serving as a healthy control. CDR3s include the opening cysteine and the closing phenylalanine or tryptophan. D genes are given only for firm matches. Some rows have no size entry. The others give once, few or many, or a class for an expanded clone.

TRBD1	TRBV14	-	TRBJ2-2	TGTGCCAGCAGCCGGAGGACAGGGGTATACACCGGGGAGCTGTTTTTT	CASSRRTGVYTGELFF
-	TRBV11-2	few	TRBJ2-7	TGTGCCAGCAGCTTTCTTCCTACAGGGACCGAGCAGTACTTC	CASSFLPTGTEQYF
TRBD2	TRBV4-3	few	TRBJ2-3	TGCGCCAGCAGCCAACCCGGGGGGGCTGGAGATACGCAGTATTTT	CASSQPGGAGDTQYF
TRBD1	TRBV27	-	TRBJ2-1	TGTGCCAGCAGGAGTGACAGGGCTCCCAATGAGCAGTTCTTC	CASRSDRAPNEQFF
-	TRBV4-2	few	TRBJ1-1	TGTGCCAGCAGCCTAGACGGCGGGGACACTGAAGCTTTCTTT	CASSLDGGDTEAFF
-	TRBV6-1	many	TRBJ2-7	TGTGCCAGCCGACGAAATAGCGGCTACGAGCAGTACTTC	CASRRNSGYEQYF
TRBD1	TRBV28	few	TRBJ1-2	TGTGCCAGCAGTTTAATCGGCAGGGGGCTTGGCTACACCTTC	CASSLIGRGLGYTF
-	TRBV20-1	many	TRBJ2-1	TGCAGTGCTGACCCAGGGGTAAAGGGGTACAATGAGCAGTTCTTC	CSADPGVKGYNEQFF
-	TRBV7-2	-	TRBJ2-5	TGTGCCAGCAGCTTAAATCTAGCAGGGGGGGCCGGGGAGACCCAGTACTTC	CASSLNLAGGAGETQYF
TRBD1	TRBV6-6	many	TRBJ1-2	TGTGCCAGCAGTAGGACAGGGCGCGGCTACACCTTC	CASSRTGRGYTF
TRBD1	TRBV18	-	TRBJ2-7	TGTGCCAGCTCACCAACAGGGGCCTACGAGCAGTACTTC	CASSPTGAYEQYF
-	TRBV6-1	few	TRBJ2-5	TGTGCCAGCAGTGAAGGTACAGGTTGGCAAGAGACCCAGTACTTC	CASSEGTGWQETQYF
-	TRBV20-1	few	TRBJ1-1	TGCAGTGCCTCTCGGGGGGTAATGGCTGAAGCTTTCTTT	CSASRGVMAEAFF
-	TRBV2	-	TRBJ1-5	TGTGCCAGCAGCGGGAACGGCCGGGATCAGCCCCAGCATTTT	CASSGNGRDQPQHF
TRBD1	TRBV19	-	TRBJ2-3	TGTGCCAGTAAGGGGACAGGGGGCGTCGATACGCAGTATTTT	CASKGTGGVDTQYF
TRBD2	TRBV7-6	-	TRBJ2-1	TGTGCCAGCAGCCCTAGCGGGAGGGACTACAATGAGCAGTTCTTC	CASSPSGRDYNEQFF
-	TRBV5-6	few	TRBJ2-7	TGTGCCAGCAGCCTGTTCCAGGTGAGGTACGAGCAGTACTTC	CASSLFQVRYEQYF
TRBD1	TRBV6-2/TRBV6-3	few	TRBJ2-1	TGTGCCAGCAGGGACAGGGTGTGGTCCAATGAGCAGTTCTTC	CASRDRVWSNEQFF
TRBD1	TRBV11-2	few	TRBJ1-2	TGTGCCAGCAGCTTAGGGGACAGGAGCGATGGCTACACCTTC	CASSLGDRSDGYTF
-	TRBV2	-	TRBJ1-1	TGTGCCAGCAGTGAATCGGAGAGGTCCTCAGCTTTCTTT	CASSESERSSAFF
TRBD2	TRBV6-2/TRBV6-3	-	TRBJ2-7	TGTGCCAGCAGTTCAACGCGGGGGGGGGCCTACGAGCAGTACTTC	CASSSTRGGAYEQYF
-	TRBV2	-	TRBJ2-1	TGTGCCAGCAGTGAAGCAGGCAGGGGCGATGAGCAGTTCTTC	CASSEAGRGDEQFF
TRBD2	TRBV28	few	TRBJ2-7	TGTGCCAGCAGTCCACACCCTGGGCGGGAGGGCCTATCCTACGAGCAGTACTTC	CASSPHPGREGLSYEQYF
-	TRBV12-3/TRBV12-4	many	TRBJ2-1	TGTGCCAGCAGTTTAGAGGGGGGGAAGCAGTTCTTC	CASSLEGGKQFF
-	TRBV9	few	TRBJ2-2	TGTGCCAGCAGCGCCCGGGGGAACACCGGGGAGCTGTTTTTT	CASSARGNTGELFF
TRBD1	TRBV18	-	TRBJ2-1	TGTGCCAGCTCACTACAGGGGGCTCAGATGGATGAGCAGTTCTTC	CASSLQGAQMDEQFF
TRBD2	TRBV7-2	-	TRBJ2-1	TGTGCCAGCAGCTCTAGCGGGAGGGAGGAGCAGTTCTTC	CASSSSGREEQFF
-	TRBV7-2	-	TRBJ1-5	TGTGCCAGCAGCTCTTCTAGGGATCAGCCCCAGCATTTT	CASSSSRDQPQHF
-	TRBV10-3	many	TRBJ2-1	TGTGCCATCAGTGAAGGGACACTCAATGAGCAGTTCTTC	CAISEGTLNEQFF
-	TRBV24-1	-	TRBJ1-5	TGTGCCACCCCTCCGAGGGTTAGCAATCAGCCCCAGCATTTT	CATPPRVSNQPQHF
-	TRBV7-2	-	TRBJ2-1	TGTGCCAGCAGCATACCCGGGCGGTCCGGGGGACTGGTACGGGAGCAGTTCTTC	CASSIPGRSGGLVREQFF
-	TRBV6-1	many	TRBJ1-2	TGTGCCAGCAGTGAAACGGGGGACTATGGCTACACCTTC	CASSETGDYGYTF
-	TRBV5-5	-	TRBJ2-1	TGTGCCAGCAGCCATCAATTCGGTCGCAATGAGCAGTTCTTC	CASSHQFGRNEQFF
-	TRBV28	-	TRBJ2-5	TGTGCCACCGGCAGGGGGGGGCTAAGCCAAGAGACCCAGTACTTC	CATGRGGLSQETQYF
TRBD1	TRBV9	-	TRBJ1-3	TGTGCCAGCAGCCCTCAAAGGGCAGGGGGAGGTACCATATATTTT	CASSPQRAGGGTIYF
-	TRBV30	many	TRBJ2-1	TGTGCCTGGAGTGTAACAGTCTACAATGAGCAGTTCTTC	CAWSVTVYNEQFF
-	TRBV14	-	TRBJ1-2	TGTGCCAGCAGCGGCTATCAGGGGTTTCCCTATGGCTACACCTTC	CASSGYQGFPYGYTF
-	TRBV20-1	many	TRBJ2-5	TGCAGTGACAGGTTCCAAGAGACCCAGTACTTC	CSDRFQETQYF
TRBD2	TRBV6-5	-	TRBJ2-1	TGTGCCAGCAGTTACTCGGCAAGCGGGAGGCCGCAGGATGAGCAGTTCTTC	CASSYSASGRPQDEQFF
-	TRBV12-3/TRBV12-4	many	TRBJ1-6	TGTGCCAGCACGTCAGACGGTTCACCCCTCCACTTT	CASTSDGSPLHF
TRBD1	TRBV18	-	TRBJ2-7	TGTGCCAGCTCACCCGGAACAGGGGGCAAGTTCGAGCAGTACTTC	CASSPGTGGKFEQYF
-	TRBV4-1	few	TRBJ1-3	TGCGCCAGCAGCCATATAGGGTCTGGAAACACCATATATTTT	CASSHIGSGNTIYF
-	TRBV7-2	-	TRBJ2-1	TGTGCCAGCAGCTTAAACGGGAAGGGGGCCTACAATGAGCAGTTCTTC	CASSLNGKGAYNEQFF
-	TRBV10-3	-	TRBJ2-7	TGTGCCGCCGGAGGGGGGGACTCCTACGAGCAGTACTTC	CAAGGGDSYEQYF
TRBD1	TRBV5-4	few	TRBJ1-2	TGTGCCAGCAGTCCAGGGGGCGCGGAATATAACTATGGCTACACCTTC	CASSPGGAEYNYGYTF
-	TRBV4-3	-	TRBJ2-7	TGCGCCAGCAGCCAGGGGTCGCAGGGGAGGTACGAGCAGTACTTC	CASSQGSQGRYEQYF
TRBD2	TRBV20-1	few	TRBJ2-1	TGCAGTGCCCCCGGGACTAGCGGTGGGTACTCCTACAATGAGCAGTTCTTC	CSAPGTSGGYSYNEQFF
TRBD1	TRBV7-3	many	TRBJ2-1	TGTGCCAGCAGCTCGCAGGGGACAGGGGGCTGGGATGAGCAGTTCTTC	CASSSQGTGGWDEQFF